This T cell receptor beta chain was recorded in a study of blood T cell repertoires in COVID-19. Whole-study context: Sites in the United States, Italy and Spain provided acute and convalescent COVID-19 samples. T cells, B-cell-depleted T cells, or PBMCs supplied cDNA or gDNA.

This CDR3 has 14 residues. Germline V gene data show CDR1 as SGHTA and CDR2 as FQGNSA. V lost 0 bases and J 4 bases, leaving 8 bases between the germline ends. Authors' data handling: Amplifying reference gene primers gave estimates of nucleated cell counts. TCRdb's copy holds only in-frame clones and misses some; the assay was immunoSEQ multiplex PCR. The V and J calls and clone size were taken over from that table, and D and trimming were inferred from the DNA. The table records over 300,000 clones, about 90% of them present only once. This receptor was obtained from a man aged 18 to 30 with active or convalescent COVID-19. The chain is built from TRBV7-2 and TRBJ2-3; tentative D call: TRBD2 (5 bases). Sequenced sample: peripheral blood. The CDR3 sequence is CASSLAPGSDTQYF. Written as DNA, the CDR3 is TGTGCCAGCAGCTTAGCCCCGGGGTCAGATACGCAGTATTTT. Full variable domain (remainder filled in from reference TRBV7-2 and TRBJ2-3): GAGVSQSPSNKVTEKGKDVELRCDPISGHTALYWYRQSLGQGLEFLIYFQGNSAPDKSGLPSDRFSAERTGGSVSTLTIQRTQQEDSAVYLCASSLAPGSDTQYFGPGTRLTVL.